This TCR beta chain was sequenced for a study of blood T cell repertoires in COVID-19. As for the study in general: Sites across the United States, Italy and Spain contributed samples from acute and convalescent COVID-19.

The table came from immunoSEQ multiplex PCR; TCRdb's copy has only in-frame clones and leaves some out. The sample has fewer than 130,000 clones, 65% to 75% seen once. This TCR was sampled from an elderly man with acute or convalescent COVID-19. Sequenced sample: peripheral blood.

This CDR3 is CASITTRGRWEWRNTEAFF. Here the CDR3 DNA reads TGTGCCAGCATTACGACGCGGGGCAGATGGGAATGGAGGAACACTGAAGCTTTCTTT. The chain is built from TRBV7-3 and TRBJ1-1; a possible D gene is TRBD1 (5 bases). V was cut by 7 bases and J by 1 base, with 28 bases left in between. Per the germline V gene, CDR1 is SGHTA and CDR2 is FQGTGA. CDR3 length equals 19 residues.